Listed here are 30 T cell receptor beta chains from one sample, sequenced in a study of T cell repertoires in cytomegalovirus infection. No cognate antigen is known for these TCRs. TCRdb re-called the reads through MiXCR, storing one row per CDR3 protein. Among about 700,000 distinct CDR3 sequences listed, around 32% were seen once. The source was cultured PBMCs, collected from culture after CMV antigen stimulation. These receptor sequences come from a human donor in good health (CMV status not recorded). Some clones in this sample may be carry-over from other donors' samples.

This clonotype was counted a few times. The chain carries TRBV19 and TRBJ2-3; no definite D call. Germline values: CDR1 LNHDA, CDR2 SQIVND (reference sequence). The CDR3 totals 15 residues. V was pared by 3 bases and J by 0 bases, with 10 bases between. The CDR3 nucleotides are TGTGCCAGTAGTATGAGTCTAGTTAGCACAGATACGCAGTATTTT. Amino acids: CASSMSLVSTDTQYF.

The chain recombines TRBV7-9 with TRBJ2-4; 14 bases match TRBD2. V gave up 5 bases and J gave up 2 bases; unmatched junction bases: 5. CDR3 size: 17 residues. CDR1 and CDR2 (germline): SEHNR, FQNEAQ (reference sequence). DNA for the CDR3: TGTGCCAGCAGCCCTCGGACTAGCGGGGGGACCAAAAACATTCAGTACTTC. As protein: CASSPRTSGGTKNIQYF.

This clonotype was seen more than once but under ten times. The chain has TRBV20-1 and TRBJ1-1; 8 bases are shared with TRBD1. Germline V gives CDR1 DFQATT, CDR2 SNEGSKA (reference sequence). The CDR3 extends over 16 amino acids. Losses at the gene ends were 0 bases for V and 4 bases for J; bases not matched to a gene: 10. The CDR3 DNA sequence: TGCAGTGCTAGAGATCGAGGCAGGGGGCAGGTCACTGAAGCTTTCTTT. Protein: CSARDRGRGQVTEAFF.

Comment on this clonotype: One end of the junction varies from germline; a read error may be responsible. The genes are TRBV2 and TRBJ1-5; D is possibly TRBD1 (5 bases). Germline CDR1 SNHLY, CDR2 FYNNEI. This CDR3 contains 12 residues. The CDR3 protein is CASSTGDQPHHF. The CDR3, as DNA: TGTGCCAGCAGTACGGGGGATCAGCCCCACCATTTT.

The rearrangement links TRBV20-1 to TRBJ2-5, with D perhaps matching TRBD2 (6 bases). V lost 0 bases to trimming and J lost 3 bases, with 14 bases between them. Germline V gene lookup returns CDR1 DFQATT and CDR2 SNEGSKA (reference sequence). The CDR3 has 15 residues. In DNA, the CDR3 is TGCAGTGCTAGAGATTGGACTACCCTAGAAGAGACCCAGTACTTC. It encodes CSARDWTTLEETQYF.

The chain uses TRBV20-1 and TRBJ2-5; TRBD1 matches at 8 bases. From germline, CDR1 is DFQATT and CDR2 SNEGSKA (reference sequence). J gave up 5 bases and V 6 bases, and 8 bases lay outside the gene matches. The CDR3 has 13 residues. CDR3 sequence reads: CSATQGAMETQYF. In DNA, the CDR3 is TGCAGTGCCACTCAGGGGGCAATGGAGACCCAGTACTTC.

The CDR3 sequence is CASSLGPRQGVGDYTF. Written as DNA, the CDR3 is TGTGCCAGCAGCTTAGGCCCTCGTCAGGGGGTGGGTGACTACACCTTC. V is TRBV4-2 and J is TRBJ1-2, with 7 bases that match TRBD1. The V gene end was trimmed by 5 bases and the J gene end by 10 bases; junction bases not matched to a gene: 19. Germline assignment: CDR1 LGHNA and CDR2 YNFKEQ. The CDR3 covers 16 residues.

This clonotype turned up a few times. The CDR3 sequence is CASTIGPRGNTIYF. Written as DNA, the CDR3 is TGTGCCAGTACCATCGGCCCACGAGGAAACACCATATATTTT. This chain links TRBV19 with TRBJ1-3; D unclear. Germline loops: CDR1 LNHDA, CDR2 SQIVND (reference sequence). The germline V and J ends were trimmed by 7 bases and 4 bases, with 14 bases remaining between them. This CDR3 has 14 residues.

V gene TRBV4-3 combines with J gene TRBJ1-6; 8 bases align to TRBD1. V trimming: 3 bases; J trimming: 10 bases; junction bases outside the gene matches: 8. Germline V lookup: CDR1 LGHNA, CDR2 YSLEER. CDR3 length equals 15 residues. CDR3 bases: TGCGCCAGCAGCCAGGGCAGGACAGGGCGGTCACCCCTCCACTTT. Its protein product is CASSQGRTGRSPLHF.

CDR3 DNA: TGTGCCAGCAAGGACGTTAGCAATCAGCCCCAGCATTTT. Translated: CASKDVSNQPQHF. The chain employs TRBV12-3 or TRBV12-4 and TRBJ1-5, with D unresolved. This CDR3 is 13 amino acids long. V was clipped by 7 bases and J by 0 bases, with 7 bases between them.

This clonotype was found many times. The rearrangement joins TRBV2 to TRBJ2-1, with 9 nucleotides matching TRBD1. V lost 4 bases, J lost 8 bases, and 9 bases stayed unmatched. In germline, CDR1 is SNHLY, CDR2 FYNNEI. This CDR3 has 15 residues. CDR3 bases: TGTGCCAGCAGTGGTGGGACAGGGAGTAATCATGAGCAGTTCTTC. Translated: CASSGGTGSNHEQFF.

The CDR3 DNA reads TGTGCCAGCAGTTTCTGGGGGTCTGAAGCCGCGGGGCAGTACTTC. Protein: CASSFWGSEAAGQYF. V usage is TRBV6-6 and J usage is TRBJ2-7; D might be TRBD1 or TRBD2, each matching 5 bases. The V and J ends lost 4 bases and 9 bases respectively, with 22 bases between them. The CDR3 contains 15 residues. The germline V gene has CDR1 MNHNY and CDR2 SVGAGI (reference sequence).

The rearrangement uses TRBV11-2 and TRBJ2-3; D is possibly TRBD2 (5 bases). Germline V gene lookup returns CDR1 SGHAT and CDR2 FQNNGV. V was clipped by 0 bases and J by 2 bases, with 9 bases between them. CDR3 length: 15 residues. The CDR3, as DNA: TGTGCCAGCAGCTTAGAAGCGGACCCCACAGATACGCAGTATTTT. It specifies CASSLEADPTDTQYF.

The chain has TRBV5-4 and TRBJ2-1, with D tentatively TRBD2 (6 bases). V was trimmed by 4 bases and J by 3 bases, leaving 11 bases between them. The CDR3 contains 14 residues. Germline CDR1 and CDR2: SGHNT and YYREEE (reference sequence). The CDR3 DNA sequence: TGTGCCAGCAGCATGGGACTTAGCTACAATGAGCAGTTCTTC. Translated, it gives CASSMGLSYNEQFF.

The chain joins TRBV10-1 to TRBJ2-7; 8 positions agree with TRBD1. V was clipped by 11 bases and J by 6 bases; unmatched bases: 12. In germline, CDR1 is WNHNN, CDR2 SYGVQD (reference sequence). CDR3 size: 13 residues. The CDR3 reads CACLGRGRAEQYF. For the CDR3, the DNA is TGCGCCTGTTTGGGCAGGGGGCGCGCCGAGCAGTACTTC.

The CDR3 region is CASSISGGRKLFF. The CDR3 DNA sequence: TGTGCCAGCAGCATATCAGGGGGCAGGAAACTGTTTTTT. The chain couples TRBV7-2 to TRBJ1-4; 8 nucleotides agree with TRBD1. V shed 5 bases and J 11 bases; nucleotides not matched to a gene: 7. Per germline, CDR1 SGHTA and CDR2 FQGNSA. The CDR3 sequence is 13 residues long.

V and J are TRBV5-1 and TRBJ2-1, with 8 bases that match TRBD2. Losses at the gene ends were 4 bases for V and 1 base for J; bases not matched to a gene: 7. Germline V gives CDR1 SGHRS, CDR2 YFSETQ. This CDR3 contains 16 residues. The CDR3 reads CASSQASGRSYNEQFF. The CDR3 DNA follows: TGCGCCAGCAGCCAGGCTAGCGGGCGTTCCTACAATGAGCAGTTCTTC.

This clonotype was seen more than once but under ten times. The chain has TRBV6-8 and TRBJ1-1; TRBD1 aligns across 7 bases. Per the germline V gene, CDR1 is MNHGY and CDR2 is SAAAGT. CDR3 length: 14 amino acids. J was trimmed by 1 base and V by 7 bases; bases with no gene match: 6. CDR3 loop: CASKAGGTNTEAFF. CDR3 nucleotide sequence: TGTGCCAGCAAGGCAGGGGGTACGAACACTGAAGCTTTCTTT.

This clonotype was observed a handful of times. This chain connects TRBV6-1 to TRBJ2-3; D might be TRBD2 (6 bases). Germline V lookup: CDR1 MNHNS, CDR2 SASEGT. The CDR3 runs to 14 residues. V was cut by 4 bases and J by 2 bases, with 10 bases left in between. CDR3 in amino acids: CASSVPGVTDTQYF. The CDR3 DNA reads as TGTGCCAGCAGTGTACCGGGGGTCACAGATACGCAGTATTTT.

This chain joins TRBV7-2 and TRBJ2-3, with D possibly being TRBD1 (6 bases). The CDR3 has 15 residues. The ends were cut back, 5 bases at V and 0 bases at J, with 12 bases in the middle. From germline, CDR1 is SGHTA and CDR2 FQGNSA. Here the CDR3 DNA reads TGTGCCAGCAGCCCTACTGGGACAAGCACAGATACGCAGTATTTT. The encoded protein is CASSPTGTSTDTQYF.

This clonotype was picked up a small number of times. The chain links TRBV2 to TRBJ1-5; D perhaps matches TRBD1 (6 bases). V shed 4 bases and J shed 7 bases, with 14 bases lying between them. The CDR3 has 14 residues. Germline V gene sequence: CDR1 SNHLY, CDR2 FYNNEI. As DNA, the CDR3 is TGTGCCAGCAGTGGAGAGGGGGGGGGACAGCCCCAGCATTTT. This translates into CASSGEGGGQPQHF.

This clonotype was seen a few times. The rearrangement uses TRBV6-8 and TRBJ2-2; D may be TRBD1 or TRBD2 (5 bases each). Germline-derived CDR1 and CDR2 are MNHGY and SAAAGT. There are 13 residues in the CDR3. V was pared by 5 bases and J by 9 bases, with 13 bases between. The CDR3 coding sequence is TGTGCCAGCAGTAGCGGCGACAGCTGGGAGCTGTTTTTT. This gives the protein CASSSGDSWELFF.

CDR3 region: CASSPGLFYEQYF. CDR3 DNA sequence: TGTGCCAGTAGCCCGGGACTATTCTACGAGCAGTACTTC. V usage is TRBV19 and J usage is TRBJ2-7, with 7 bases identical to TRBD2. Trimming took 6 bases from V and 3 from J; bases not matched to a gene: 5. There are 13 residues in the CDR3. Germline values: CDR1 LNHDA, CDR2 SQIVND (reference sequence).

The chain couples TRBV7-8 to TRBJ2-7; weak D call: TRBD1 (6 bases). The germline V and J ends were trimmed by 1 base and 2 bases, with 12 bases remaining between them. The CDR3 has 15 amino acids. From germline, CDR1 is SGHVS and CDR2 FQNEAQ. CDR3 residues: CASSLGQARAYEQYF. CDR3 bases: TGTGCCAGCAGCTTAGGACAGGCGAGGGCCTACGAGCAGTACTTC. The full variable domain, completed using reference TRBV7-8 and TRBJ2-7, is GAGVSQSPRYKVAKRGQDVALRCDPISGHVSLFWYQQALGQGPEFLTYFQNEAQLDKSGLPSDRFFAERPEGSVSTLKIQRTQQEDSAVYLCASSLGQARAYEQYFGPGTRLTVT.

This clonotype was found a few times. The chain joins TRBV28 to TRBJ2-7, with D possibly being TRBD2 (5 bases). Per germline, CDR1 MDHEN and CDR2 SYDVKM. The CDR3 runs to 13 residues. Trimming took 4 bases from V and 4 from J, leaving 11 bases between them. The CDR3 here is CASSSEAPYEQYF. In DNA, the CDR3 is TGTGCCAGCAGTTCGGAGGCGCCTTACGAGCAGTACTTC.

This clonotype was observed a handful of times. The chain employs TRBV10-3 and TRBJ2-3, with 10 bases aligning to TRBD2. The J segment lost 1 base and the V segment lost 7 bases, leaving 8 bases of the junction unmatched. The CDR3 has 16 residues. CDR1 ENHRY and CDR2 SYGVKD come from the germline V gene. The DNA for the CDR3 is TGTGCCATCAAGACTTCCGGGACTAGCGGCACAGATACGCAGTATTTT. This encodes CAIKTSGTSGTDTQYF.

This clonotype was counted a few times. The V gene is TRBV5-1, the J gene TRBJ2-1, with TRBD2 identical over 8 bases. V lost 6 bases and J lost 2; bases outside the gene matches: 10. CDR3 length: 16 residues. Germline CDR1 and CDR2: SGHRS and YFSETQ. CDR3 sequence: CASKDIAGPTYNEQFF. The DNA for the CDR3 is TGCGCCAGCAAAGATATAGCGGGGCCGACCTACAATGAGCAGTTCTTC.

This clonotype was seen a handful of times. The chain has TRBV7-8 and TRBJ1-4; D not certain. This CDR3 contains 15 residues. V dropped 2 bases and J dropped 0 bases, with 7 bases sitting between them. The germline CDR1 and CDR2 sequences are SGHVS and FQNEAQ. This CDR3 is CASSLFDATNEKLFF. The CDR3 DNA reads TGTGCCAGCAGCTTATTTGACGCAACTAATGAAAAACTGTTTTTT.

This rearrangement joins TRBV10-3 to TRBJ1-2, with unresolved D. The CDR3 runs 15 residues. V was shortened by 0 bases and J by 1 base, with 9 bases between the two germline ends. Per germline, CDR1 ENHRY and CDR2 SYGVKD. CDR3 in DNA: TGTGCCATCAGTGAGTCTGTGACGGTTAACTATGGCTACACCTTC. Protein sequence: CAISESVTVNYGYTF.

This chain connects TRBV7-2 to TRBJ2-1; TRBD1 might be the D (5 bases). The CDR3 length is 12 residues. CDR1 is SGHTA and CDR2 is FQGNSA in the germline V gene. V was trimmed by 5 bases and J by 12 bases, leaving 14 bases between them. The CDR3: CASSPQGGMQFF. The DNA of the CDR3 is TGTGCCAGCAGCCCTCAGGGTGGGATGCAGTTCTTC.